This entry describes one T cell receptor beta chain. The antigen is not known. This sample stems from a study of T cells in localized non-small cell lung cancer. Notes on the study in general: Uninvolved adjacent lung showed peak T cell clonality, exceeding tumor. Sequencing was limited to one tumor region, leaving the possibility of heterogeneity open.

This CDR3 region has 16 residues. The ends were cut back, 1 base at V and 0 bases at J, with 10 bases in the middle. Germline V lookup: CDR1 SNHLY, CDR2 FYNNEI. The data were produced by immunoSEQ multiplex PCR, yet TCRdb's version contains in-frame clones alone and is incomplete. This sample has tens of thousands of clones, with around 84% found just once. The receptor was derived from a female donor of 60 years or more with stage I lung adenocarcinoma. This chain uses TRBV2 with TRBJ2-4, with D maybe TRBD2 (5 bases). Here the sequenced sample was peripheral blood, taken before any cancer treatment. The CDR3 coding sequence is TGTGCCAGCAGTGAAGACGGAGGAGCAGCCAAAAACATTCAGTACTTC. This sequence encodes CASSEDGGAAKNIQYF. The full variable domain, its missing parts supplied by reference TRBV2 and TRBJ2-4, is EPEVTQTPSHQVTQMGQEVILRCVPISNHLYFYWYRQILGQKVEFLVSFYNNEISEKSEIFDDQFSVERPDGSNFTLKIRSTKLEDSAMYFCASSEDGGAAKNIQYFGAGTRLSVL.